This T cell receptor (beta chain) was retrieved from a study of T cell changes during pregnancy in multiple sclerosis. CDR3 length: 12 amino acids. The V gene end was trimmed by 9 bases and the J gene end by 4 bases; junction bases not matched to a gene: 3. From germline, CDR1 is MNHEY and CDR2 SMNVEV (reference sequence). Assay used: immunoSEQ multiplex PCR; TCRdb lists only in-frame clones, some missing. Of fewer than 85,000 clones listed, 93% are singletons. This sequence joins TRBV27 and TRBJ2-1; the match to TRBD1 covers 7 bases. The sequence was obtained from a female donor with multiple sclerosis, enrolled in a pregnancy study. Source: peripheral blood, taken in the second trimester of pregnancy. DNA of the CDR3: TGTGCCAGTTGGGGACAGTACAATGAGCAGTTCTTC. Encoded protein: CASWGQYNEQFF.